The sequence of this T cell receptor beta chain was determined in a study of blood T cells in healthy people across ages. Study-wide findings and caveats: Naive CD4+ cells and diversity were both higher in long-lived donors than in aged donors.

This clonotype was counted only a few times. The antigen remains undetermined. There are 16 residues in the CDR3. With V trimmed by 7 bases and J by 1 base, 7 bases remained unmatched. Germline CDR1 and CDR2: KGHDR and SFDVKD. A second PCR of 7 to 11 cycles used a sample-barcoded 5' primer and a J-beta primer mix. TCRdb ran MiXCR on the 5' RACE reads and lists one entry per CDR3 protein. Of some 890,000 distinct CDR3 sequences in the sample, 29% were seen once. The same sample was also used in a study of T cells of mothers and their children. That source reports: Donation came from a few healthy Caucasian mothers together with their six children. Mothers and children who were related shared slightly more overlap than unrelated pairs, but not significantly more.

Sequenced input: blood. V and J are TRBV24-1 and TRBJ2-1; 9 positions match TRBD1. This TCR was recovered from a woman between 40 and 50 years old in good health. The CDR3 DNA reads TGTGCCACCAGCCATACCGGGACAGGGTCCTACAATGAGCAGTTCTTC. This sequence encodes CATSHTGTGSYNEQFF.